This T cell receptor (beta chain) was observed in a study of identifying expanded T cells in peripheral blood. Broader study findings: Variance in clone template counts between approximately 2-week samples significantly increased with total template count across all healthy donors.

The CDR3 covers 16 residues. Trimming removed 0 bases from V and 5 bases from J, with 14 bases in between. CDR1 and CDR2 from the germline V gene are MNHEY and SVGAGI. TCRdb's table, derived via immunoSEQ multiplex PCR, lists solely in-frame clones and lacks some. The data hold 130,000 or so clones, with about 80% observed a single time. During the collection period, no donor immune events like infections were recorded. For this clone: Its antigen is not identified.

The chain carries TRBV6-5 and TRBJ2-1, with D perhaps matching TRBD1 (6 bases). Sequenced: blood. This clonotype originated in a person aged 18-70 years in good health. This CDR3 reads CASSYSGTRKNNEQFF. The CDR3 DNA reads as TGTGCCAGCAGTTACTCCGGGACACGGAAAAACAATGAGCAGTTCTTC.